The 30 T cell receptor beta chains reported below all come from one sample, sequenced in a study of T cell changes during pregnancy in multiple sclerosis. Data came from immunoSEQ multiplex PCR; TCRdb stores just in-frame clones and leaves some out. The sample has about 36,000 clones; around 92% are singletons. The specimen sequenced was PBMCs (not recorded whether the cells were cultured). The receptor set was obtained from a female donor with multiple sclerosis, enrolled in a pregnancy study.

The chain links TRBV6-6 to TRBJ2-7; the D call may be TRBD1 or TRBD2 (5 bases each). CDR3 length equals 13 residues. V was clipped by 0 bases and J by 5 bases, with 8 bases between them. Germline CDR1 is MNHNY and CDR2 is SVGAGI (reference sequence). CDR3 bases: TGTGCCAGCAGTTACTCGAGAGGGGACGAGCAGTACTTC. Its translation is CASSYSRGDEQYF.

This clone was seen only a few times. V gene TRBV9 combines with J gene TRBJ2-3; the match to TRBD2 covers 13 bases. The CDR3 sequence is 16 residues long. Trimming at V came to 2 bases and at J to 1 base, leaving 1 base not matched to a gene. Germline CDR1 is SGDLS and CDR2 is YYNGEE. This CDR3 is CASSVGTSGGTDTQYF. The CDR3 nucleotides read TGTGCCAGCAGCGTGGGGACTAGCGGGGGCACAGATACGCAGTATTTT. Full variable domain (rest looked up from reference TRBV9 and TRBJ2-3): DSGVTQTPKHLITATGQRVTLRCSPRSGDLSVYWYQQSLDQGLQFLIQYYNGEERAKGNILERFSAQQFPDLHSELNLSSLELGDSALYFCASSVGTSGGTDTQYFGPGTRLTVL.

This clone was counted between two and nine times. The chain has TRBV10-1 and TRBJ1-5; the D is unclear. This CDR3 contains 16 residues. Trimming took 2 bases from V and 0 from J, leaving 11 bases between them. The germline gives CDR1 WNHNN, CDR2 SYGVQD (reference sequence). The CDR3 loop reads CASSEVRPNSNQPQHF. The CDR3 DNA sequence: TGCGCCAGCAGTGAGGTCAGACCGAATAGCAATCAGCCCCAGCATTTT.

Written as DNA, the CDR3 is TGCGCCAGCAGTGGAGACGGGGCCGGGACCCAGTACTTC. Its translation is CASSGDGAGTQYF. This chain links TRBV10-1 with TRBJ2-5; either TRBD1 or TRBD2 may fit D (5 bases each). CDR1 is WNHNN, CDR2 SYGVQD, per germline (reference sequence). V lost 4 bases, J lost 7 bases, and 13 bases lay in between. This CDR3 contains 13 residues.

The V and J genes are TRBV28 and TRBJ2-2, with TRBD1 matching over 9 bases. The CDR3 runs to 15 residues. V was clipped by 6 bases and J by 5 bases; unmatched bases: 7. CDR1 and CDR2 from the germline V gene are MDHEN and SYDVKM. The CDR3: CASSNRDRATGELFF. The CDR3 coding sequence is TGTGCCAGCAGCAACCGGGACAGGGCTACCGGGGAGCTGTTTTTT.

The chain recombines TRBV18 with TRBJ2-5, with D perhaps being TRBD1 or TRBD2 (5 bases each). The germline gives CDR1 KGHSH, CDR2 LQKENI. There are 14 residues in the CDR3. Trimming removed 3 bases at V and 3 bases at J, with 11 bases between. The CDR3 loop reads CASSPQGEKETQYF. CDR3 coding DNA: TGTGCCAGCTCACCGCAGGGAGAAAAAGAGACCCAGTACTTC.

The chain couples TRBV6-5 to TRBJ1-1; D possibly corresponds to TRBD1 (5 bases). Trimming pared 4 bases from V and 1 base from J, leaving 10 bases between. This CDR3 is 14 amino acids long. Germline V gene lookup returns CDR1 MNHEY and CDR2 SVGAGI. CDR3 bases: TGTGCCAGCAGTTTGGGACGGGGGAACACTGAAGCTTTCTTT. This encodes CASSLGRGNTEAFF.

V is TRBV6-5 and J is TRBJ2-7; 10 positions agree with TRBD2. This CDR3 is built from 16 residues. V shed 3 bases, J shed 0 bases, and the junction held 5 bases outside the gene matches. In germline, CDR1 is MNHEY, CDR2 SVGAGI. The CDR3 DNA follows: TGTGCCAGCAGTTATAGGTCTAGCGGGAGCTCCTACGAGCAGTACTTC. It codes for CASSYRSSGSSYEQYF.

CDR3 nucleotide sequence: TGTGCCAGCTCGACTAGCGGGAGGGCGGGAGAGACCCAGTACTTC. Residues: CASSTSGRAGETQYF. The chain couples TRBV27 to TRBJ2-5, with TRBD2 identical over 14 bases. Germline trimming cut 8 bases from V and 4 bases from J; bases unmatched to any gene: 6. Per the germline V gene, CDR1 is MNHEY and CDR2 is SMNVEV (reference sequence). This CDR3 region has 15 residues.

The chain couples TRBV4-1 to TRBJ2-1; D remains unclear. Trimming shortened V by 2 bases and J by 2 bases, and 16 bases separated the two germline ends. This CDR3 is built from 17 residues. Germline CDR1 reads MGHRA; CDR2 reads YSYEKL. The CDR3: CASSQQGLDGPYNEQFF. Written as DNA, the CDR3 is TGCGCCAGCAGCCAACAAGGCTTAGACGGCCCCTACAATGAGCAGTTCTTC.

The chain combines TRBV5-1 with TRBJ1-6, with D possibly being TRBD1 (5 bases). The CDR3 runs to 16 residues. Per germline, CDR1 SGHRS and CDR2 YFSETQ. The ends were cut back, 0 bases at V and 9 bases at J, with 16 bases in the middle. The CDR3: CASSLANRDGGSPLHF. DNA for the CDR3: TGCGCCAGCAGCTTGGCTAATAGGGACGGTGGTTCACCCCTCCACTTT.

The chain couples TRBV5-4 to TRBJ1-6; 10 bases map to TRBD1. After removal of 0 bases from V and 7 bases from J, the junction contained 4 bases not matched to a gene. Germline V gene lookup returns CDR1 SGHNT and CDR2 YYREEE (reference sequence). This CDR3 has 16 amino acids. DNA for the CDR3: TGTGCCAGCAGCTTGGCCGGGACAGGGGAAAATTCACCCCTCCACTTT. Translating it yields CASSLAGTGENSPLHF. Variable domain in full (rest from reference TRBV5-4 and TRBJ1-6): ETGVTQSPTHLIKTRGQQVTLRCSSQSGHNTVSWYQQALGQGPQFIFQYYREEENGRGNFPPRFSGLQFPNYSSELNVNALELDDSALYLCASSLAGTGENSPLHFGNGTRLTVT.

The V call is TRBV29-1, the J call TRBJ2-2; the match to TRBD1 covers 10 bases. Per germline, CDR1 SQVTM and CDR2 ANQGSEA. Trimming took 4 bases from V and 3 from J; bases not matched to a gene: 5. The CDR3 is made up of 15 amino acids. DNA for the CDR3: TGCAGCGTTGGGAGACAGGGGGCGCACACCGGGGAGCTGTTTTTT. Residues: CSVGRQGAHTGELFF.

This clone was seen once. The V call is TRBV7-2, the J call TRBJ2-5; TRBD2 aligns across 8 bases. Germline CDR1 reads SGHTA; CDR2 reads FQGNSA. J lost 2 bases, V lost 8 bases, and 13 bases had no gene match. CDR3 length: 16 amino acids. The CDR3 loop reads CASPPGGSSQQETQYF. The CDR3 nucleotides read TGTGCCAGCCCTCCGGGGGGGAGCTCCCAACAAGAGACCCAGTACTTC.

V and J are TRBV5-4 and TRBJ1-1, with no clear D. CDR3 length: 13 residues. Trimming shortened V by 2 bases and J by 1 base, and 6 bases separated the two germline ends. Germline-derived CDR1 and CDR2 are SGHNT and YYREEE (reference sequence). CDR3 nucleotide sequence: TGTGCCAGCAGCTTTCTGGCGAACACTGAAGCTTTCTTT. As protein: CASSFLANTEAFF.

As to this clone: This likely comes from a read error, as the CDR3 has no conserved phenylalanine or tryptophan at its end. The limits of the CDR3 on the DNA are not certain, so only TCRdb's listed CDR3 is given. The genes are TRBV6-5 and TRBJ1-2. Germline V CDR1 and CDR2: MNHEY, SVGAGI. Termini included, the CDR3 measures 14 amino acids. CDR3 sequence: CASSPNLDGWRSYL.

J is TRBJ1-4 and V is TRBV7-6, with a weak D call TRBD1 (5 bases). CDR3 length: 16 amino acids. Trimming pared 5 bases from V and 6 bases from J, leaving 19 bases between. Germline V gene sequence: CDR1 SGHVS, CDR2 FNYEAQ. The CDR3 loop is CASSRGRLLGDEKLFF. As DNA, the CDR3 is TGTGCCAGCAGCCGGGGACGCCTCCTGGGGGATGAAAAACTGTTTTTT.

This chain uses TRBV10-3 with TRBJ2-1; D remains ambiguous. Trimming left V 2 bases short and J 6 bases short, with 8 bases between. Germline CDR1 and CDR2: ENHRY and SYGVKD. The CDR3 consists of 13 residues. In DNA form, the CDR3 reads TGTGCCATCAGTGAGAATCCAGTCAATGAGCAGTTCTTC. Amino acids: CAISENPVNEQFF.

The rearrangement links TRBV27 to TRBJ2-1; 12 bases fit TRBD2. V lost 5 bases to trimming and J lost 14 bases; unmatched junction nucleotides: 7. This CDR3 is built from 13 residues. Germline V gene sequence: CDR1 MNHEY, CDR2 SMNVEV (reference sequence). The CDR3 DNA reads TGTGCCAGCAGTATGGGACTAGCGGGCGAAAAGTTCTTC. Translating gives CASSMGLAGEKFF.

As for this clone: Germline is not matched at one junction end, which may reflect a read error. The chain carries TRBV7-7 and TRBJ1-5; D is unclear. Germline V gives CDR1 SSHAT, CDR2 FNYEAQ (reference sequence). The CDR3 runs 17 residues. The CDR3 DNA sequence: TGTGCTAGCAGCTTAGCGATAACAAGGAGGGAGGAACAGCCCCAGCATTTT. It encodes CASSLAITRREEQPQHF. Full variable domain (outside the CDR3, taken from reference TRBV7-7 and TRBJ1-5): GAGVSQSPRYKVTKRGQDVTLRCDPISSHATLYWYQQALGQGPEFLTYFNYEAQPDKSGLPSDRFSAERPEGSISTLTIQRTEQRDSAMYRCASSLAITRREEQPQHFGDGTRLSIL.

The V call is TRBV29-1, the J call TRBJ2-5, with D perhaps matching TRBD1 (5 bases). Trimming left V 7 bases short and J 3 bases short, with 15 bases between. The CDR3 loop spans 13 amino acids. Germline V gene data show CDR1 as SQVTM and CDR2 as ANQGSEA. In DNA, the CDR3 is TGCAGCGCTATGACTTTCAGGGAAGAGACCCAGTACTTC. Translated: CSAMTFREETQYF. The full variable domain, rest sourced from reference TRBV29-1 and TRBJ2-5, is SAVISQKPSRDICQRGTSLTIQCQVDSQVTMMFWYRQQPGQSLTLIATANQGSEATYESGFVIDKFPISRPNLTFSTLTVSNMSPEDSSIYLCSAMTFREETQYFGPGTRLLVL.

V is TRBV4-2 and J is TRBJ2-2; D is ambiguous. Germline lookup yields CDR1 LGHNA and CDR2 YNFKEQ. CDR3 length: 15 amino acids. Trimming left V 4 bases short and J 8 bases short, with 17 bases between. The chain's CDR3 is CASSPNVGCRGELFF. In nucleotides, the CDR3 is TGTGCCAGCAGCCCCAACGTTGGATGTAGAGGGGAGCTGTTTTTT.

Only a few counts were recorded for this clone. The chain joins TRBV4-1 to TRBJ1-2; a weak D match, TRBD1 (6 bases). CDR1 and CDR2 (germline): MGHRA, YSYEKL. This CDR3 comprises 13 residues. Between the trimmed V and J ends, which lost 2 bases and 8 bases, there was a span of 12 bases. The CDR3 DNA reads as TGCGCCAGCAGCCAACAGGGGATTGAAGGCTACACCTTC. Residues: CASSQQGIEGYTF.

The V gene is TRBV9, the J gene TRBJ2-1, with 7 bases aligning to TRBD2. This CDR3 region has 15 residues. Looked up from germline, CDR1 is SGDLS and CDR2 is YYNGEE. J lost 5 bases, V lost 0 bases, and 5 bases had no gene match. Here the CDR3 DNA reads TGTGCCAGCAGCGTAGGGGGAGGGCCGGACAATGAGCAGTTCTTC. This translates into CASSVGGGPDNEQFF. The whole variable domain, filled in from reference TRBV9 and TRBJ2-1, reads DSGVTQTPKHLITATGQRVTLRCSPRSGDLSVYWYQQSLDQGLQFLIQYYNGEERAKGNILERFSAQQFPDLHSELNLSSLELGDSALYFCASSVGGGPDNEQFFGPGTRLTVL.

The V call is TRBV5-4, the J call TRBJ2-2; no clear D gene. The CDR3 spans 14 residues. Per germline, CDR1 SGHNT and CDR2 YYREEE (reference sequence). Trimming took 4 bases from V and 3 from J, leaving 10 bases between them. CDR3 amino acids: CASSGEIHTGELFF. The CDR3 DNA reads as TGTGCCAGCAGCGGCGAGATCCACACCGGGGAGCTGTTTTTT.

This chain's CDR3 is CASSSGLQSVGEQFF. The CDR3 coding sequence is TGTGCCAGCAGCTCCGGGCTTCAGTCGGTTGGTGAGCAGTTCTTC. The chain joins TRBV7-2 to TRBJ2-1; D call uncertain. The germline V gene has CDR1 SGHTA and CDR2 FQGNSA. CDR3 length equals 15 residues. Trimming cost V 4 bases and J 9 bases, with 19 bases left between them.

The chain recombines TRBV11-2 with TRBJ2-7; D call uncertain. Deletions cut 5 bases from V and 4 bases from J, with 6 bases between. Germline loops: CDR1 SGHAT, CDR2 FQNNGV. The CDR3 has 11 residues. The CDR3 reads CASSKYYEQYF. The DNA for the CDR3 is TGTGCCAGCAGCAAATATTACGAGCAGTACTTC.

This chain uses TRBV30 with TRBJ1-2; TRBD1 matches at 11 bases. The CDR3 spans 16 residues. The germline V gene has CDR1 GTSNPN and CDR2 SVGIG (reference sequence). Trimming at V came to 2 bases and at J to 4 bases, leaving 9 bases not matched to a gene. CDR3 sequence (DNA): TGTGCCTGGAGTTCATCCGGGACAGGGGGATCCTATGGCTACACCTTC. It translates to CAWSSSGTGGSYGYTF.

J is TRBJ2-1 and V is TRBV2, with TRBD2 matching 9 bases. The germline CDR1 and CDR2 sequences are SNHLY and FYNNEI. This CDR3 contains 15 residues. The V and J ends lost 8 bases and 0 bases, in that order; junction bases with no gene match: 5. CDR3 in amino acids: CASRLAGYSYNEQFF. The CDR3 DNA is TGTGCCAGCCGGCTAGCGGGATACTCCTACAATGAGCAGTTCTTC.

The chain is built from TRBV19 and TRBJ1-2; D perhaps matches TRBD1 (5 bases). This CDR3 has 13 amino acids. CDR1 LNHDA and CDR2 SQIVND come from the germline V gene (reference sequence). Trimming removed 7 bases at V and 1 base at J, with 10 bases between. In DNA, the CDR3 is TGTGCCAGTACCAAAGGGGTTAACTATGGCTACACCTTC. This sequence encodes CASTKGVNYGYTF.